This T cell receptor (beta chain) was observed in a study of T cells in Graves' hyperthyroidism and ophthalmopathy. This clonotype was detected many times. Researchers took RNA transcripts and amplified the TCR beta CDR3 regions from them. During a first-round RT-PCR of the TCR CDR3, the HTBI primer set was used. Each CDR3 protein is one row after TCRdb ran MiXCR on the multiplex PCR reads. The sample includes about 540,000 distinct CDR3 sequences, under 60% seen only once; the top ten take more than 7.5%. Trimming took off 6 bases at V and 5 bases at J, with 13 bases between the two ends. CDR1 is SNHLY and CDR2 is FYNNEI in the germline V gene. This CDR3 has 14 residues. Lactation, pregnancy, other autoimmune disease or uncontrolled infection led to exclusion of patients. The diagnoses drew upon clinical symptoms, serum thyroxine and TRAb, thyroid ultrasound and orbital computed tomography.

The specimen sequenced was peripheral blood or thyroid tissue (not recorded which). The genes are TRBV2 and TRBJ2-2; no definite D call. This sequence originates from a woman in her late teens or twenties with Graves' hyperthyroidism. CDR3 DNA: TGTGCCAGCAGGGACCCCACCGGGACCGGGGAGCTGTTTTTT. Amino acids: CASRDPTGTGELFF. The full variable domain, completed using reference TRBV2 and TRBJ2-2, is EPEVTQTPSHQVTQMGQEVILRCVPISNHLYFYWYRQILGQKVEFLVSFYNNEISEKSEIFDDQFSVERPDGSNFTLKIRSTKLEDSAMYFCASRDPTGTGELFFGEGSRLTVL.